The clone carrying this T cell receptor beta chain has a count of ten or more. Its cognate antigen is unknown. TCRdb re-analysed the RT-PCR reads in MiXCR, keeping a single row per CDR3 protein. The sample includes approximately 480,000 distinct CDR3 sequences, 9.5% to 12% of them seen just once. Germline V lookup: CDR1 DFQATT, CDR2 SNEGSKA (reference sequence). Trimming left V 3 bases short and J 5 bases short, with 5 bases between. This CDR3 has 10 amino acids. This specimen comes from a study of response to subunit inactivated influenza vaccine. Findings and limits, study-wide: Each seasonal influenza vaccination, the authors suggested, recruits few new T cells.

The sequenced sample was PBMCs from blood, obtained 40 to 50 days after vaccination. The clonotype originates from a man between 45 and 60 years old who received an inactivated influenza vaccine. This chain joins TRBV20-1 and TRBJ2-7; D is unclear. CDR3 loop: CSAREDEQYF. CDR3 bases: TGCAGTGCTAGGGAAGACGAGCAGTACTTC.